The 9 T cell receptor beta chains below all came from one sample that was sequenced in a study of blood T cell repertoires in COVID-19. Method: immunoSEQ multiplex PCR; TCRdb's copy keeps in-frame clones and lacks some. The sample shows about 320,000 clones, 70% to 90% of them seen only once. Material for sequencing was peripheral blood. These receptors all stem from a man between 18 and 29 years old who had recovered from COVID-19.

The chain is built from TRBV29-1 and TRBJ2-7, with 8 bases that match TRBD1. V was clipped by 5 bases and J by 0 bases; unmatched bases: 6. The germline V gene has CDR1 SQVTM and CDR2 ANQGSEA. The CDR3 has 14 residues. CDR3 in DNA: TGCAGCGTTTCCGGGACAGGTTTCTCCTACGAGCAGTACTTC. Protein sequence: CSVSGTGFSYEQYF.

In DNA form, the CDR3 reads TGTGCCAGCAGCTTGGTTGGGACTAGCTTCACAGATACGCAGTATTTT. Amino acid sequence: CASSLVGTSFTDTQYF. The V call is TRBV5-6, the J call TRBJ2-3, with TRBD2 matching 9 bases. The CDR3 length is 16 residues. J was trimmed by 2 bases and V by 0 bases; bases with no gene match: 4. The germline gives CDR1 SGHDT, CDR2 YYEEEE.

The chain combines TRBV6-2 or TRBV6-3 with TRBJ1-2; D call uncertain. Germline CDR1 is MNHEY and CDR2 is SVGEGT. Trimming left V 2 bases short and J 8 bases short, with 12 bases between. The CDR3 sequence is 13 residues long. In DNA, the CDR3 is TGTGCCAGCAGTTACGGAGGGTCGGGAGGCTACACCTTC. This encodes CASSYGGSGGYTF.

This clone has only one observation. The rearrangement joins TRBV6-6 to TRBJ2-7; D uncertain. The germline V gene encodes CDR1 MNHNY and CDR2 SVGAGI (reference sequence). V lost 6 bases and J 9 bases, leaving 12 bases between the germline ends. This CDR3 contains 11 residues. In nucleotides, the CDR3 is TGTGCCAGCAGCGGGTATAGTTGGCAGTACTTC. It codes for CASSGYSWQYF.

The chain has TRBV6-5 and TRBJ2-5, with 7 bases fitting TRBD2. Trimming cost V 2 bases and J 3 bases; bases outside gene matches: 9. The CDR3 is made up of 16 amino acids. Germline loops: CDR1 MNHEY, CDR2 SVGAGI. CDR3 sequence (DNA): TGTGCCAGCAGTTACAGTTGGTCTAGCGGAAAAGAGACCCAGTACTTC. Translating it yields CASSYSWSSGKETQYF.

V usage is TRBV27 and J usage is TRBJ2-7; possible D gene TRBD1, 6 bases. Germline assignment: CDR1 MNHEY and CDR2 SMNVEV (reference sequence). The CDR3 runs to 14 residues. The germline V and J ends were trimmed by 4 bases and 4 bases, with 14 bases remaining between them. The DNA for the CDR3 is TGTGCCAGCAGTTGGACAGCTTCCACTTACGAGCAGTACTTC. This gives the protein CASSWTASTYEQYF.

The chain links TRBV5-5 to TRBJ1-4; 7 nucleotides line up with TRBD1. Germline CDR1 reads SGHKS; CDR2 reads YYEKEE (reference sequence). V lost 2 bases, J lost 0 bases, and 1 base stayed unmatched. The CDR3 length is 15 residues. The CDR3 spells CASSFGTATNEKLFF. The CDR3 DNA reads TGTGCCAGCAGCTTCGGGACAGCAACTAATGAAAAACTGTTTTTT. The full variable domain, rest sourced from reference TRBV5-5 and TRBJ1-4, is DAGVTQSPTHLIKTRGQQVTLRCSPISGHKSVSWYQQVLGQGPQFIFQYYEKEERGRGNFPDRFSARQFPNYSSELNVNALLLGDSALYLCASSFGTATNEKLFFGSGTQLSVL.

This clone came up once. The chain carries TRBV12-3 or TRBV12-4 and TRBJ2-2; the match to TRBD1 covers 7 bases. The V and J ends lost 5 bases and 9 bases, in that order; junction bases with no gene match: 6. The CDR3 covers 13 residues. The CDR3 protein is CASSLQGYRELFF. The DNA of the CDR3 is TGTGCCAGCAGTCTACAGGGGTACCGGGAGCTGTTTTTT.

This chain connects TRBV7-8 to TRBJ1-1, with 7 bases fitting TRBD1. CDR3 length: 14 residues. Germline CDR1 reads SGHVS; CDR2 reads FQNEAQ. J gave up 0 bases and V 5 bases, and 3 bases lay outside the gene matches. In nucleotides, the CDR3 is TGTGCCAGCAGCGGGGGACAGATGAACACTGAAGCTTTCTTT. Translated, it gives CASSGGQMNTEAFF.